This TCR beta chain was sequenced in a study of monozygotic twins with inflammatory bowel disease. This CDR3 has 17 amino acids. CDR1 and CDR2 (germline): SGHTA, FQGNSA. Donors each contributed one blood sample measuring 2 to 2.5 ml. TCRdb reprocessed the 5' RACE reads and stores each CDR3 protein as one record, lacking DNA. This sample contains 300,000 to 400,000 distinct CDR3 sequences. Material: blood. The chain couples TRBV7-2 to TRBJ2-7; the D gene TCRdb calls, TRBD1, cannot be checked with no DNA. The receptor's source is a human donor with ulcerative colitis or Crohn's disease, or a healthy co-twin of an affected twin (not recorded which). The CDR3 loop is CASRTGTGKKGSYEQYF.